The rows below give T cell receptor beta chains drawn from one sample of a study of PD-1 blockade in mismatch repair-deficient tumors. Assay: immunoSEQ multiplex PCR; the TCRdb copy retains only in-frame clones and omits some. The repertoire holds 60,000 to 75,000 clones, with 70% to 90% as singletons. The source was peripheral blood, collected 52 weeks after starting pembrolizumab. The origin of the receptors is an adult with mismatch repair-deficient cancer. CDR3s include the opening cysteine and the closing phenylalanine or tryptophan. A D gene is named only where the DNA matches it firmly. Expanded clones are given a class, and other clones once, few, many or no size at all.

cdr3_length d_call j_call v_call clone_size cdr3_aa cdr3_nt
15 NA TRBJ2-5 TRBV11-2 once CASSLVGRFQETQYF TGTGCCAGCAGCTTAGTAGGCAGGTTCCAAGAGACCCAGTACTTC
14 NA TRBJ2-2 TRBV18 NA CASSRRDGSGELFF TGTGCCAGCTCACGGAGAGATGGTTCCGGGGAGCTGTTTTTT
14 TRBD1 TRBJ1-1 TRBV11-2 NA CASSSVTGDTEAFF TGTGCCAGCAGCTCTGTGACAGGGGACACTGAAGCTTTCTTT
18 NA TRBJ2-3 TRBV9 NA CASSVSSRRGGTTDTQYF TGTGCCAGCAGCGTTTCATCCCGACGCGGAGGGACAACAGATACGCAGTATTTT
15 NA TRBJ1-4 TRBV27 NA CASKFWHRVSEKLFF TGTGCCAGCAAGTTCTGGCACCGGGTTAGTGAAAAACTGTTTTTT
13 NA TRBJ2-1 TRBV4-3 NA CASSQGIIDEQFF TGCGCCAGCAGCCAAGGAATTATCGATGAGCAGTTCTTC
15 NA TRBJ2-1 TRBV21-1 NA CASSKARGRYNEQFF TGTGCCAGCAGCAAAGCGCGGGGCAGATACAATGAGCAGTTCTTC
15 TRBD1 TRBJ2-7 TRBV29-1 NA CSVATGGTGDYEQYF TGCAGCGTTGCTACCGGAGGGACAGGGGACTACGAGCAGTACTTC
13 NA TRBJ1-1 TRBV7-3 NA CASSLSANTEAFF TGTGCCAGCAGCTTAAGTGCGAACACTGAAGCTTTCTTT
15 TRBD1 TRBJ2-7 TRBV6-5 NA CASRAGQGGSGEQYF TGTGCCAGCAGAGCTGGACAGGGAGGTTCAGGCGAGCAGTACTTC
12 NA TRBJ2-7 TRBV29-1 NA CSVKTSYYEQYF TGCAGCGTCAAGACTAGTTACTACGAGCAGTACTTC
14 NA TRBJ1-1 TRBV21-1 NA CARRRDITNTEAFF TGTGCCAGAAGACGGGACATCACGAACACTGAAGCTTTCTTT
15 TRBD1 TRBJ2-2 TRBV6-1 once CASTVRTGYTGELFF TGTGCCAGCACCGTGCGGACAGGGTACACCGGGGAGCTGTTTTTT
15 TRBD1 TRBJ1-1 TRBV27 once CASGPGTGMNTEAFF TGTGCCAGCGGTCCCGGGACAGGGATGAACACTGAAGCTTTCTTT
13 NA TRBJ2-1 TRBV27 NA CASSLSGGRGQFF TGTGCCAGCAGTTTATCGGGGGGAAGGGGGCAGTTCTTC
17 TRBD2 TRBJ2-7 TRBV5-1 NA CASSLAGGLAGENEQYF TGCGCCAGCAGCTTGGCCGGGGGACTAGCGGGAGAAAACGAGCAGTACTTC
15 TRBD1 TRBJ2-7 TRBV13 NA CASSHPAGGRWEQYF TGTGCCAGCAGTCACCCGGCAGGGGGCAGATGGGAGCAGTACTTC
15 NA TRBJ2-1 TRBV7-9 NA CASTLSSSSYNEQFF TGTGCCAGCACGCTCAGTTCTAGCTCCTACAATGAGCAGTTCTTC
16 NA TRBJ2-1 TRBV4-1 once CASRQNLPNSYNEQFF TGCGCCAGCAGGCAAAATTTGCCAAACTCCTACAATGAGCAGTTCTTC
16 TRBD1 TRBJ1-1 TRBV5-6 NA CASSLTGTGGGTEAFF TGTGCCAGCAGCCTTACCGGGACAGGGGGCGGCACTGAAGCTTTCTTT
13 NA TRBJ2-3 TRBV30 NA CAWSRRLTDTQYF TGTGCCTGGAGTAGGCGGCTCACAGATACGCAGTATTTT
16 TRBD2 TRBJ2-1 TRBV4-2 NA CASSQTPGLAIGEQFF TGTGCCAGCAGCCAAACCCCGGGACTAGCTATAGGTGAGCAGTTCTTC
14 NA TRBJ2-2 TRBV27 NA CASSLWGRAGELFF TGTGCCAGCAGTTTATGGGGGCGAGCCGGGGAGCTGTTTTTT
15 NA TRBJ2-7 TRBV6-6 NA CASSSRTQKPYEQYF TGTGCCAGCAGCTCCAGGACACAGAAGCCCTACGAGCAGTACTTC
13 NA TRBJ1-5 TRBV5-6 NA CASSFDGNQPQHF TGTGCCAGCAGTTTCGACGGAAATCAGCCCCAGCATTTT
16 TRBD2 TRBJ2-5 TRBV11-2 NA CASSRGTSGRGETQYF TGTGCCAGCAGCCGTGGGACTAGCGGGAGGGGTGAGACCCAGTACTTC
16 NA TRBJ2-7 TRBV14 NA CASSQVAAGETYEQYF TGTGCCAGCAGCCAAGTTGCGGCTGGAGAGACCTACGAGCAGTACTTC
18 NA TRBJ2-3 TRBV21-1 NA CASSKVIRGEESTDTQYF TGTGCCAGCAGCAAAGTCATCAGGGGGGAAGAGAGCACAGATACGCAGTATTTT
13 NA TRBJ2-1 TRBV6-4 NA CASSDSGGNEQFF TGTGCCAGCAGTGACTCGGGGGGAAATGAGCAGTTCTTC
13 NA TRBJ2-5 TRBV14 once CASSRGHRETQYF TGTGCCAGCAGCCGGGGCCACCGGGAGACCCAGTACTTC
11 NA TRBJ2-2 TRBV30 few CAWGVTGELFF TGTGCCTGGGGGGTGACCGGGGAGCTGTTTTTT
14 TRBD1 TRBJ2-3 TRBV9 once CASSGGTGSNTQYF TGTGCCAGCAGCGGCGGGACAGGGAGCAATACGCAGTATTTT
19 TRBD2 TRBJ2-1 TRBV11-1 NA CASSLGLLGLAGEGNEQFF TGTGCCAGCAGCTTAGGACTTCTAGGACTAGCGGGAGAAGGCAATGAGCAGTTCTTC
13 NA TRBJ1-1 TRBV5-8 NA CASSLVEGTEAFF TGTGCCAGCAGCTTGGTCGAGGGGACTGAAGCTTTCTTT
15 NA TRBJ2-6 TRBV27 NA CASSLGRAGANVLTF TGTGCCAGCAGTTTAGGGCGAGCTGGGGCCAACGTCCTGACTTTC
17 NA TRBJ2-7 TRBV19 NA CASSISPLAGGNYEQYF TGTGCCAGTAGTATCTCCCCGCTAGCCGGCGGGAACTACGAGCAGTACTTC
15 NA TRBJ2-3 TRBV4-1 NA CASQGEGGSTDTQYF TGCGCCAGCCAGGGGGAGGGAGGGAGTACAGATACGCAGTATTTT
11 NA TRBJ2-1 TRBV6-1 NA CASTLWNEQFF TGTGCCAGCACCCTGTGGAATGAGCAGTTCTTC
14 NA TRBJ2-4 TRBV6-5 NA CASSYGTGKNIQYF TGTGCCAGCAGTTACGGGACGGGAAAAAACATTCAGTACTTC
20 TRBD1 TRBJ1-1 TRBV29-1 NA CSVPSRYFGQGVFGDTEAFF TGCAGCGTCCCGTCCCGGTATTTTGGACAGGGTGTCTTTGGGGACACTGAAGCTTTCTTT
15 TRBD2 TRBJ2-1 TRBV7-9 once CASSSGLAGVNEQFF TGTGCCAGCAGCTCTGGACTAGCGGGAGTCAATGAGCAGTTCTTC
11 NA TRBJ2-2 TRBV5-1 NA CASSLAQELFF TGCGCCAGCAGCTTGGCCCAGGAGCTGTTTTTT
14 TRBD1 TRBJ2-2 TRBV5-1 NA CASSSRQGTGELFF TGCGCCAGCAGCTCGAGACAGGGCACCGGGGAGCTGTTTTTT
16 TRBD1 TRBJ2-2 TRBV7-9 once CASSHRTGIGTGELFF TGTGCCAGCAGCCACCGGACAGGGATTGGCACCGGGGAGCTGTTTTTT
15 NA TRBJ2-1 TRBV5-8 NA CASSLAPSLRNEQFF TGTGCCAGCAGCTTGGCGCCTAGCCTACGCAATGAGCAGTTCTTC
16 NA TRBJ2-7 TRBV5-4 NA CASSLRLERGSYEQYF TGTGCCAGCAGCTTGAGACTAGAGAGGGGCTCATACGAGCAGTACTTC
14 NA TRBJ2-1 TRBV9 NA CASSVGQIDNEQFF TGTGCCAGCAGCGTGGGGCAGATTGACAATGAGCAGTTCTTC
13 NA TRBJ2-7 TRBV15 NA CATSRVLHDEQYF TGTGCCACCAGCAGAGTTTTACACGACGAGCAGTACTTC